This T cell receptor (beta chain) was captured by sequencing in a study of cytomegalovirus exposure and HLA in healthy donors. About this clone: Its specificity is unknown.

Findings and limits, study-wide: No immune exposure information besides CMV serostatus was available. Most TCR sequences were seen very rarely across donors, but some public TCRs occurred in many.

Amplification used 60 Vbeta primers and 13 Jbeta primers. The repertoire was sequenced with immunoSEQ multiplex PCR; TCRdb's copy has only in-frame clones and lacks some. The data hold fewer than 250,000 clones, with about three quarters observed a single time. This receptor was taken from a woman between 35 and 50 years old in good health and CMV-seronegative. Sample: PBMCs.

The CDR3 DNA reads as TGCGCCAGCAGCCCTCATATTGTCAGCGACACTGAAGCTTTCTTT. It yields the protein CASSPHIVSDTEAFF. The rearrangement uses TRBV4-3 and TRBJ1-1; the D is unclear. Per germline, CDR1 LGHNA and CDR2 YSLEER. Trimming removed 4 bases from V and 3 bases from J, with 15 bases in between. The CDR3 spans 15 residues.